These 5 T cell receptor beta chains were all obtained from the same sample, sequenced in a study of immune cell composition in non-small cell lung cancer. Data came from immunoSEQ multiplex PCR; TCRdb stores just in-frame clones and leaves some out. The sample gives about 6,100 clones, 55% to 75% of which show up once; under 6% is in the top ten. The normal lung sample lay at least 3 cm, and maximally far, from the tumour. Sequenced: non-adjacent lung tissue. All receptors come from a human donor with non-small cell lung cancer.

The count of this clone is one. The chain links TRBV21-1 to TRBJ2-2; the D segment call TRBD2 is taken from the table without a DNA check. TRBV21-1 represents a pseudogene. The CDR3 is 21 amino acids. DNA for the CDR3: TGTGCCAGCGGCAACAATAACGGACTAGCGGGGGGCCAAGGAAACACCGGGGAGCTGTTTTTT. Amino acids: CASGNNNGLAGGQGNTGELFF.

V usage is TRBV4-2 and J usage is TRBJ2-7; the match to TRBD1 covers 8 bases. CDR3 length: 16 residues. Germline trimming cut 1 base from V and 3 bases from J; bases unmatched to any gene: 8. Germline V gene sequence: CDR1 LGHNA, CDR2 YNFKEQ. The CDR3 is CASSQVVGTGGYEQYF. In DNA, the CDR3 is TGTGCCAGCAGCCAAGTGGTCGGGACAGGAGGCTACGAGCAGTACTTC.

The chain employs TRBV28 and TRBJ1-1; TRBD1 matches at 7 bases. Germline CDR1 reads MDHEN; CDR2 reads SYDVKM. V dropped 6 bases and J dropped 1; count of bases not matched to a gene: 8. The CDR3 is 15 residues long. The CDR3 is CASRGSDRKNTEAFF. The CDR3 region has the DNA TGTGCCAGCAGGGGCTCGGACAGGAAGAACACTGAAGCTTTCTTT.

V and J are TRBV5-1 and TRBJ2-1, with unresolved D. V was cut by 2 bases and J by 8 bases, with 17 bases left in between. From germline, CDR1 is SGHRS and CDR2 YFSETQ. The CDR3 consists of 15 residues. Here the CDR3 reads CASSFLARFSDEQFF. As DNA, the CDR3 is TGCGCCAGCAGCTTCTTAGCCCGTTTTAGTGATGAGCAGTTCTTC.

The chain recombines TRBV19 with TRBJ2-3; 8 positions match TRBD1. Germline assignment: CDR1 LNHDA and CDR2 SQIVND (reference sequence). V was clipped by 5 bases and J by 0 bases; unmatched bases: 7. The CDR3 contains 16 residues. This chain's CDR3 is CASSAARGPSTDTQYF. Here the CDR3 DNA reads TGTGCCAGTAGTGCAGCCAGGGGGCCTAGCACAGATACGCAGTATTTT.